One and the same sample provided the 14 T cell receptor beta chains below, sequenced in a study of early T cells in non-severe SARS-CoV-2 infection. TCRdb redid the calling of the 5' RACE reads with MiXCR, one entry per CDR3 protein. This table holds about 20,000 distinct CDR3 sequences, 5% to 6% found once. Sequencing used whole blood, obtained at baseline. These receptors were collected from an adult who was a healthcare worker with PCR-confirmed SARS-CoV-2 infection or an uninfected control (not recorded which).

This clonotype showed up many times. The CDR3 reads CASESPGQGRNGYTF. In nucleotides, the CDR3 is TGTGCCAGCGAAAGTCCCGGACAGGGGCGGAATGGCTACACCTTC. The chain joins TRBV6-1 to TRBJ1-2; TRBD1 matches at 9 bases. This CDR3 is built from 15 residues. V lost 8 bases to trimming and J lost 6 bases; unmatched junction nucleotides: 13. Germline CDR1 and CDR2: MNHNS and SASEGT.

The V gene is TRBV9, the J gene TRBJ1-2; TRBD1 aligns across 7 bases. The germline V gene has CDR1 SGDLS and CDR2 YYNGEE. Unmatched junction bases numbered 8, after V lost 0 bases and J lost 6 bases. The CDR3 is 15 amino acids. In DNA, the CDR3 is TGTGCCAGCAGCGTAGGGTGGCAGGGGGACGATGGCTACACCTTC. Residues: CASSVGWQGDDGYTF.

This clonotype has just a few counts. The rearrangement links TRBV11-2 to TRBJ2-1; 9 bases fit TRBD1. In germline, CDR1 is SGHAT, CDR2 FQNNGV. The CDR3 contains 16 residues. V was clipped by 5 bases and J by 1 base; unmatched bases: 6. The CDR3 loop reads CASSPIGTGSYNEQFF. CDR3 DNA: TGTGCCAGCAGCCCTATAGGGACAGGGTCCTACAATGAGCAGTTCTTC. Filled out from reference TRBV11-2 and TRBJ2-1, the complete variable domain reads EAGVAQSPRYKIIEKRQSVAFWCNPISGHATLYWYQQILGQGPKLLIQFQNNGVVDDSQLPKDRFSAERLKGVDSTLKIQPAKLEDSAVYLCASSPIGTGSYNEQFFGPGTRLTVL.

V is TRBV2 and J is TRBJ1-4; D is unresolved. The CDR3 is made up of 13 amino acids. Germline V lookup: CDR1 SNHLY, CDR2 FYNNEI. V shed 4 bases and J shed 8 bases, with 11 bases lying between them. CDR3 loop: CASSVRGNEKLFF. CDR3 in DNA: TGTGCCAGCAGTGTACGGGGAAACGAAAAACTGTTTTTT. Full variable domain (outside the CDR3, taken from reference TRBV2 and TRBJ1-4): EPEVTQTPSHQVTQMGQEVILRCVPISNHLYFYWYRQILGQKVEFLVSFYNNEISEKSEIFDDQFSVERPDGSNFTLKIRSTKLEDSAMYFCASSVRGNEKLFFGSGTQLSVL.

V usage is TRBV5-1 and J usage is TRBJ2-3; no clear D. V lost 0 bases and J 2 bases, leaving 10 bases between the germline ends. Looked up from germline, CDR1 is SGHRS and CDR2 is YFSETQ. CDR3 length: 15 residues. For the CDR3, the DNA is TGCGCCAGCAGCTTGGATGACGGATACACAGATACGCAGTATTTT. Translated, it gives CASSLDDGYTDTQYF.

The table lists this clonotype with many counts. The chain carries TRBV20-1 and TRBJ1-2, with D unresolved. The CDR3 runs to 15 residues. With 3 bases removed from V and 5 bases from J, the gap between germline ends came to 19 bases. In germline, CDR1 is DFQATT, CDR2 SNEGSKA (reference sequence). CDR3 sequence (DNA): TGCAGTGCTAGTGGATTCGGGATTTCGGTGTATGGCTACACCTTC. It yields the protein CSASGFGISVYGYTF.

This clonotype was picked up many times. The chain couples TRBV7-3 to TRBJ2-5, with 7 bases identical to TRBD2. With 0 bases clipped from V and 0 bases from J, the junction kept 1 base outside the gene matches. The CDR3 totals 15 residues. From germline, CDR1 is SGHTA and CDR2 FQGTGA. CDR3 DNA sequence: TGTGCCAGCAGCTTAACGGGAGGGTACCAAGAGACCCAGTACTTC. This gives the protein CASSLTGGYQETQYF.

This clonotype is labeled medium-sized. The rearrangement links TRBV7-8 to TRBJ1-5; D unresolved. The V and J ends lost 5 bases and 2 bases respectively, with 10 bases between them. The CDR3 has 14 residues. From germline, CDR1 is SGHVS and CDR2 FQNEAQ. CDR3 coding DNA: TGTGCCAGCAGCCCTGGGCAGGGCAATCAGCCCCAGCATTTT. Its protein product is CASSPGQGNQPQHF.

This chain links TRBV4-2 with TRBJ2-7, with 7 positions matching TRBD2. Germline CDR1 is LGHNA and CDR2 is YNFKEQ. The length of the CDR3 is 17 residues. V was pared by 0 bases and J by 3 bases, with 11 bases of the junction left unmatched. As DNA, the CDR3 is TGTGCCAGCAGCCAAGATCTGGCGGGGGTGGAAATCTACGAGCAGTACTTC. This sequence encodes CASSQDLAGVEIYEQYF.

This clonotype was detected only a few times. This chain connects TRBV5-4 to TRBJ2-7, with D tentatively TRBD2 (5 bases). Deletions cut 6 bases from V and 0 bases from J, with 7 bases between. CDR1 and CDR2 (germline): SGHNT, YYREEE (reference sequence). This CDR3 is 12 amino acids long. CDR3 protein: CASTRGSYEQYF. The CDR3 region has the DNA TGTGCCAGCACTCGGGGCTCCTACGAGCAGTACTTC.

The CDR3 region has the DNA TGTGCCAGCCGACAGGAAAATGACGAGCAGTACTTC. Amino acids: CASRQENDEQYF. The chain is built from TRBV6-5 and TRBJ2-7; possibly TRBD1 for D (6 bases). Trimming took off 8 bases at V and 5 bases at J, with 13 bases between the two ends. Germline CDR1 is MNHEY and CDR2 is SVGAGI. The CDR3 runs to 12 residues.

This clonotype came up a few times. This rearrangement joins TRBV10-3 to TRBJ1-1; the D gene is possibly TRBD1 (5 bases). Trimming cost V 10 bases and J 3 bases, with 15 bases left between them. CDR3 length equals 13 residues. CDR1 and CDR2 (germline): ENHRY, SYGVKD. DNA for the CDR3: TGTGCCACCTTGGATGGGGGGGACACTGAAGCTTTCTTT. It translates to CATLDGGDTEAFF.

This clonotype was seen repeatedly, ten times or more. The rearrangement uses TRBV4-3 and TRBJ1-5; D is undetermined. The length of the CDR3 is 13 residues. V lost 1 base to trimming and J lost 9 bases, with 10 bases between them. Per the germline V gene, CDR1 is LGHNA and CDR2 is YSLEER. This chain's CDR3 is CASSQGLSLPQHF. In DNA, the CDR3 is TGCGCCAGCAGCCAAGGGTTATCACTGCCCCAGCATTTT.

There are a few counts of this clonotype. This chain connects TRBV2 to TRBJ1-1; D unresolved. V lost 2 bases and J lost 7, with 5 bases in between. CDR3 length: 11 residues. Germline V CDR1 and CDR2: SNHLY, FYNNEI. The CDR3 DNA follows: TGTGCCAGCAGTGAATGGAATGAAGCTTTCTTT. Residues: CASSEWNEAFF.